These T cell receptor beta chains were read from a single sample in a study of blood T cell repertoires in COVID-19. The assay was immunoSEQ multiplex PCR, and TCRdb's table has in-frame clones only and misses some. The data contain 150,000 to 200,000 clones, about 90% of them singletons. Sequencing was done on a sample of peripheral blood. The receptors stem from a middle-aged man with active or convalescent COVID-19. Both conserved end residues are part of each CDR3. Fields, in order: V gene, D gene, clone size, J gene, CDR3 length, CDR3 protein, CDR3 DNA. D genes are given only for firm matches. Size tells how often a clone was seen (once, few, many) or the class of an expanded clone, and some rows leave it out.

V: TRBV6-1
D: NA
size: NA
J: TRBJ1-1
length: 16
CDR3: CASSELYPRAGTEAFF
DNA: TGTGCCAGCAGTGAACTATACCCCCGAGCCGGCACTGAAGCTTTCTTT

V: TRBV5-4
D: NA
size: NA
J: TRBJ1-6
length: 16
CDR3: CASSLGSGSYNSPLHF
DNA: TGTGCCAGCAGCTTGGGGTCAGGCTCCTATAATTCACCCCTCCACTTT

V: TRBV6-5
D: TRBD1
size: NA
J: TRBJ1-4
length: 14
CDR3: CASSLGTGREKLFF
DNA: TGTGCCAGCAGTTTAGGGACAGGTCGGGAAAAACTGTTTTTT

V: TRBV4-2
D: TRBD1
size: NA
J: TRBJ1-6
length: 15
CDR3: CASSRIRTGDSPLHF
DNA: TGTGCCAGCAGCCGGATTAGGACAGGTGATTCACCCCTCCACTTT

V: TRBV19
D: NA
size: once
J: TRBJ1-1
length: 17
CDR3: CASSTNIAPKMNTEAFF
DNA: TGTGCCAGTAGTACCAACATAGCCCCCAAAATGAACACTGAAGCTTTCTTT

V: TRBV5-6
D: NA
size: NA
J: TRBJ2-7
length: 12
CDR3: CASSMYAYEQYF
DNA: TGTGCCAGCAGCATGTATGCCTACGAGCAGTACTTC

V: TRBV30
D: TRBD1
size: NA
J: TRBJ1-4
length: 15
CDR3: CAWRWGQGAYEKLFF
DNA: TGTGCCTGGAGGTGGGGACAGGGGGCATATGAAAAACTGTTTTTT

V: TRBV5-8
D: NA
size: NA
J: TRBJ1-1
length: 14
CDR3: CASSSITGGTEAFF
DNA: TGTGCCAGCAGCTCAATAACGGGGGGGACTGAAGCTTTCTTT

V: TRBV7-3
D: TRBD1
size: NA
J: TRBJ2-2
length: 15
CDR3: CASSGGTGSPGELFF
DNA: TGTGCCAGCAGCGGAGGGACAGGGAGTCCCGGGGAGCTGTTTTTT

V: TRBV3-1/TRBV3-2
D: TRBD1
size: NA
J: TRBJ1-2
length: 13
CDR3: CASKGTGRRGYTF
DNA: TGTGCCAGCAAAGGGACAGGCCGGCGGGGCTACACCTTC

V: TRBV5-1
D: NA
size: NA
J: TRBJ1-4
length: 13
CDR3: CASSWSGDEKLFF
DNA: TGCGCCAGCAGCTGGAGCGGGGATGAAAAACTGTTTTTT

V: TRBV10-3
D: NA
size: NA
J: TRBJ2-7
length: 14
CDR3: CAISESFLGHEQYF
DNA: TGTGCCATCAGTGAGTCGTTTTTGGGCCACGAGCAGTACTTC

V: TRBV28
D: TRBD1
size: NA
J: TRBJ2-7
length: 16
CDR3: CASSLKIGTGTYEQYF
DNA: TGTGCCAGCAGTTTGAAGATAGGGACAGGGACTTACGAGCAGTACTTC

V: TRBV7-9
D: TRBD2
size: NA
J: TRBJ2-2
length: 18
CDR3: CASSSLRLAGGPAGELFF
DNA: TGTGCCAGCAGCTCACTACGACTAGCGGGGGGCCCTGCCGGGGAGCTGTTTTTT

V: TRBV27
D: NA
size: few
J: TRBJ1-2
length: 13
CDR3: CASSLFRSYGYTF
DNA: TGTGCCAGCAGTTTATTTAGGAGCTATGGCTACACCTTC

V: TRBV11-2
D: TRBD1
size: NA
J: TRBJ1-3
length: 18
CDR3: CASSLIRGRPISGNTIYF
DNA: TGTGCCAGCAGCTTAATTAGGGGGCGGCCGATCTCTGGAAACACCATATATTTT